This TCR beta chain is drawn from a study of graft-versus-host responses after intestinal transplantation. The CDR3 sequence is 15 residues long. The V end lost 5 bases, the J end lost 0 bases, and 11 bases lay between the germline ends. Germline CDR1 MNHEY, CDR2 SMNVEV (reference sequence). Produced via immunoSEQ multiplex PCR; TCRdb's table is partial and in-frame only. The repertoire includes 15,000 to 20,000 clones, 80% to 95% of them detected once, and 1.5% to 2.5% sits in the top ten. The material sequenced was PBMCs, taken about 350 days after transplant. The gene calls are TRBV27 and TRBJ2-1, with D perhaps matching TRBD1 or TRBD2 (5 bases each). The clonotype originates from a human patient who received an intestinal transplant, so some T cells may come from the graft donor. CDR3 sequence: CASSRDGSSYNEQFF. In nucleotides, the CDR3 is TGTGCCAGCAGTCGGGACGGTAGCTCCTACAATGAGCAGTTCTTC.